The T cell receptor (beta chain) described here comes from a study of response to subunit inactivated influenza vaccine. Study conclusions and caveats: Authors suggested each seasonal flu vaccination may recruit only limited numbers of new T cells.

Points on this clonotype: Its cognate antigen is unknown.

TCRdb reprocessed the RT-PCR reads via MiXCR and lists one record per CDR3 protein. The data contain fewer than 600,000 distinct CDR3 sequences, approximately 7.7% of them singletons. Germline V gene lookup returns CDR1 SGHRS and CDR2 YFSETQ. The CDR3 runs 16 residues. V was pared by 7 bases and J by 2 bases, with 21 bases between. The source is a man aged 50 to 69 who received an inactivated influenza vaccine. J is TRBJ1-1 and V is TRBV5-1; D unresolved. The specimen comprised PBMCs from blood, sampled less than 30 months after vaccination. In DNA, the CDR3 is TGCGCCAGCCGCCCCGCCGCGGGCAGATCAAACACTGAAGCTTTCTTT. This gives the protein CASRPAAGRSNTEAFF.